This T cell receptor (beta chain) was found in a study of blood T cell repertoires in COVID-19. About the study: From the United States, Italy and Spain came samples of acute and convalescent COVID-19. PBMCs, B-cell-depleted T cells, or T cells provided the cDNA or gDNA that made up the material.

J was trimmed by 4 bases and V by 6 bases; bases with no gene match: 5. Germline V lookup: CDR1 SNHLY, CDR2 FYNNEI. The CDR3 covers 15 residues. Original handling: Amplifying reference gene primers gave estimates of nucleated cell counts. The table came from immunoSEQ multiplex PCR; TCRdb's copy has only in-frame clones and leaves some out. V and J calls and clone size are given by that table; D and trimming were obtained from the DNA. In the table there are 200,000 to 250,000 clones, around 83% of which are singletons. The chain joins TRBV2 to TRBJ2-5, with 13 nucleotides matching TRBD2. The specimen sequenced was peripheral blood. This clonotype originated in a woman aged 40 to 49 who had recovered from COVID-19. The CDR3 region is CASSLGLAGRETQYF. CDR3 bases: TGTGCCAGCAGCCTGGGACTAGCGGGGCGAGAGACCCAGTACTTC. Based on the CDR3 plus reference TRBV2 and TRBJ2-5, the full variable domain is EPEVTQTPSHQVTQMGQEVILRCVPISNHLYFYWYRQILGQKVEFLVSFYNNEISEKSEIFDDQFSVERPDGSNFTLKIRSTKLEDSAMYFCASSLGLAGRETQYFGPGTRLLVL.